One TCR beta chain is described in this entry. The antigen is not known. Trimming pared 5 bases from V and 0 bases from J, leaving 14 bases between. CDR1 is GTSNPN, CDR2 SVGIG, per germline (reference sequence). The CDR3 contains 15 residues. TCRdb's copy holds only in-frame clones and misses some; the assay was immunoSEQ multiplex PCR. Among 120,000 to 150,000 clones listed, 90% to 95% were seen once. The entry originates in a study of T cell responses to AZD1222 COVID-19 vaccine. Study-level results: The study sampled repertoires only after the peak T cell response. There were mostly white British donors and more females than males, and clonal diversity was possibly underestimated. Only a handful of AZD1222 recipients tested seropositive at baseline. Unmutated variant regions reportedly attract nearly half of all spike-specific TCRs.

The receptor was isolated from an adult in good health. This chain connects TRBV30 to TRBJ1-3; tentative D call: TRBD1 (5 bases). This specimen consisted of peripheral blood, obtained on day 0 of MenACWY control vaccination. CDR3 sequence reads: CAWGGPSLSGNTIYF. The DNA for the CDR3 is TGTGCCTGGGGGGGTCCTTCCCTCTCTGGAAACACCATATATTTT.